This record looks at one TCR beta chain sequence and its context. Its antigen is unknown. V dropped 5 bases and J dropped 5 bases, with 15 bases sitting between them. CDR1 is SEHNR and CDR2 is FQNEAQ in the germline V gene (reference sequence). This CDR3 has 14 amino acids. No culture or expansion preceded analysis of these blood cells. Here immunoSEQ multiplex PCR was the method, and the copy in TCRdb shows in-frame clones only, minus some. The sample includes 17,000 or so clones, 50% to 75% of them seen just once. The data are from a study of neoadjuvant anti-PD-1 for oral cavity cancer. Across the study: Nivolumab at 3 mg/kg was mostly given biweekly, three to four doses, pre-surgery. Patients without progression received a fourth nivolumab dose around day 43, then surgical resection on days 50-56.

Study results and limitations: Non-responders to neoadjuvant nivolumab had significantly more clonal PBMC T cells than responders.

The specimen was PBMCs, collected before nivolumab (anti-PD-1) treatment. The genes are TRBV7-9 and TRBJ1-1, with D possibly TRBD1 on 5 matching bases. The TCR was taken from a person aged 35 to 85 with oral cavity squamous cell carcinoma. The CDR3 DNA follows: TGTGCCAGCAGCCAGGACCCTGGGGGAACTGAAGCTTTCTTT. Translation: CASSQDPGGTEAFF.